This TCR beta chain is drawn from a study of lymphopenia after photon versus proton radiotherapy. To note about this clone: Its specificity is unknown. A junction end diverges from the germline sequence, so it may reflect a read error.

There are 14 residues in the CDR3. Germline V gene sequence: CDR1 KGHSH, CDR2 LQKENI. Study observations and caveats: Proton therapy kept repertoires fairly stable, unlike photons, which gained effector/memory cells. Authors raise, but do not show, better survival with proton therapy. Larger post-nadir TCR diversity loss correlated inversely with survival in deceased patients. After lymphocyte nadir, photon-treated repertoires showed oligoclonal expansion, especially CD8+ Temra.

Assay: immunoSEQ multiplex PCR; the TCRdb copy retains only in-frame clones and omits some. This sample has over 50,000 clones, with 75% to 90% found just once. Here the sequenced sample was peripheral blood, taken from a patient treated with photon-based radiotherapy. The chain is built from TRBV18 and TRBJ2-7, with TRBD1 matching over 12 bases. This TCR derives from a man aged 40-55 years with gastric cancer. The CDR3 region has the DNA TGTGCCAGCTCACCGGGACAGGGGGCCCCGGAGCGGTACTTC. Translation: CASSPGQGAPERYF.